The 9 T cell receptor beta chains reported below all come from one sample, sequenced in a study of T cells after yellow fever vaccination. TCRdb passed the 5' RACE reads through MiXCR, listing each CDR3 protein once. The table has some 340,000 distinct CDR3 sequences, around 10% seen once. Sequences were derived from CD4+ T cells sorted from PBMCs, sampled 45 days after the yellow fever booster vaccination. The receptors stem from a man between 18 and 29 years old who received the YFV17D yellow fever vaccine.

This clonotype was seen more than once but under ten times. This rearrangement joins TRBV11-2 to TRBJ2-5; D is perhaps TRBD2 (5 bases). Germline CDR1 reads SGHAT; CDR2 reads FQNNGV. This CDR3 has 15 amino acids. V was trimmed by 8 bases and J by 6 bases, leaving 22 bases between them. CDR3 nucleotides: TGTGCCAGCGGGCTAAATAGAGTCAACGGGAAGACCCAGTACTTC. Translated, it gives CASGLNRVNGKTQYF.

This clonotype was picked up a small number of times. The chain recombines TRBV7-3 with TRBJ2-5; 11 nucleotides match TRBD1. Germline V gene lookup returns CDR1 SGHTA and CDR2 FQGTGA. The CDR3 spans 16 residues. Losses at the gene ends were 2 bases for V and 3 bases for J; bases not matched to a gene: 5. The CDR3 coding sequence is TGTGCCAGCAGCTTAGGACAGGGGGCGGGAGAAGAGACCCAGTACTTC. Translating it yields CASSLGQGAGEETQYF.

This clonotype was detected many times. The rearrangement joins TRBV20-1 to TRBJ2-1; 10 bases agree with TRBD2. In germline, CDR1 is DFQATT, CDR2 SNEGSKA (reference sequence). Trimming at V came to 1 base and at J to 2 bases, leaving 11 bases not matched to a gene. The length of the CDR3 is 18 residues. The CDR3 sequence is CSARGSGGALSPYNEQFF. CDR3 in DNA: TGCAGTGCTAGAGGGAGCGGGGGGGCATTGAGCCCCTACAATGAGCAGTTCTTC.

This clonotype was seen only a few times. The rearrangement links TRBV5-6 to TRBJ2-7; 8 nucleotides line up with TRBD1. With V trimmed by 3 bases and J by 0 bases, 5 bases remained unmatched. The V gene's germline CDR1 is SGHDT and CDR2 YYEEEE. There are 15 residues in the CDR3. CDR3 residues: CASSSTGGSSYEQYV. For the CDR3, the DNA is TGTGCCAGCAGCTCCACAGGGGGGAGCTCCTACGAGCAGTACGTC.

V is TRBV12-3 or TRBV12-4 and J is TRBJ1-5; 9 bases are shared with TRBD1. Losses at the gene ends were 5 bases for V and 2 bases for J; bases not matched to a gene: 4. The CDR3 extends over 15 amino acids. The CDR3 protein is CASSTGQGRNQPQHF. The CDR3 bases are TGTGCCAGCAGTACAGGACAGGGGCGCAATCAGCCCCAGCATTTT.

The rearrangement links TRBV4-3 to TRBJ2-3; D gene unclear. CDR1 is LGHNA, CDR2 YSLEER, per germline. V gave up 1 base and J gave up 3 bases, with 11 bases separating them. The CDR3 sequence is 15 residues long. The CDR3 nucleotides are TGCGCCAGCAGCCAAGGGGTCCAGAAGACAGATACGCAGTATTTT. It encodes CASSQGVQKTDTQYF.

The rearrangement links TRBV28 to TRBJ1-5; D is unclear. The ends were cut back, 8 bases at V and 7 bases at J, with 12 bases in the middle. This CDR3 contains 12 residues. CDR1 is MDHEN, CDR2 SYDVKM, per germline. CDR3 coding DNA: TGTGCCAGCCTTCCCAGTGGCCAGCCCCAGCATTTT. Its translation is CASLPSGQPQHF.

The chain uses TRBV7-2 and TRBJ1-1; D is uncertain. The germline CDR1 and CDR2 sequences are SGHTA and FQGNSA. This CDR3 is 15 amino acids long. V shed 2 bases and J shed 6 bases, with 16 bases lying between them. CDR3 nucleotide sequence: TGTGCCAGCAGCTTATCACCGGCTTCAGGCTCTGAAGCTTTCTTT. Translating it yields CASSLSPASGSEAFF.

The chain couples TRBV5-1 to TRBJ2-3; D uncertain. The CDR3 has 15 residues. The V and J ends lost 0 bases and 6 bases respectively, with 14 bases between them. Germline V gene data show CDR1 as SGHRS and CDR2 as YFSETQ. The DNA of the CDR3 is TGCGCCAGCAGCTTGGCCGGTGGCGTGGCGGATACGCAGTATTTT. The encoded protein is CASSLAGGVADTQYF.